This TCR beta chain was recorded in a study of regulatory T cells in long-lasting Graves disease. This clonotype was seen at least ten times. The antigen remains unidentified. iRepertoire HTBI primers and Arm-PCR of CDR3 regions built TCR beta libraries. TCRdb itself ran the multiplex PCR reads through MiXCR, one entry per CDR3 protein. The data hold roughly 560,000 distinct CDR3 sequences, with about 12% observed a single time. The CDR3 sequence is 12 residues long. Deletions cut 5 bases from V and 4 bases from J, with 7 bases between. Study-level findings and limits: A greater number of public clonotypes (roughly 2,800) was shared by persistent patients than by new patients (approximately 910).

Time point noted: newly diagnosed GD, antithyroid drugs for less than 3 months. The TCR library was made from RNA that had been extracted from PBMCs in TRIzol. This same sample was also part of a study on T cells in Graves' hyperthyroidism and ophthalmopathy.

V gene TRBV12-3 or TRBV12-4 combines with J gene TRBJ2-3; D is ambiguous. Material: peripheral blood mononuclear cells (PBMCs), obtained at new diagnosis, from a patient treated with antithyroid drugs. This TCR was recovered from a woman aged 25-40 years with Graves disease. Here the CDR3 reads CASSGIADTQYF. The CDR3, as DNA: TGTGCCAGCAGTGGAATCGCAGATACGCAGTATTTT.